What follows is one TCR beta chain and its context. Germline CDR1 reads MNHEY; CDR2 reads SVGAGI. This CDR3 is 15 amino acids long. V shed 7 bases and J 3 bases; nucleotides not matched to a gene: 11. Participants had their cohort set by participant-reported clinical history. For recovered donors of Cohort 3, there were two negative PCRs, clearance, or symptom resolution. The data belong to a study of blood T cell repertoires in COVID-19. Study at large: T cells, B-cell-depleted T cells, or PBMCs provided the cDNA or gDNA that served as material.

Original data processing: By means of reference gene primer amplification, nucleated cell counts were estimated. Data came from immunoSEQ multiplex PCR; TCRdb stores just in-frame clones and leaves some out. For V, J and clone size, that table is used; D and trimming come from the DNA. In the table there are around 180,000 clones, about 80% of which are singletons. The sample comprised PBMCs or T cells enriched from blood (not recorded which). V is TRBV6-5 and J is TRBJ2-7, with 8 bases that match TRBD1. The clonotype was recovered from a man in his fifties who had recovered from COVID-19. The CDR3 here is CASNQGATNNYEQYF. The CDR3 DNA sequence: TGTGCCAGCAATCAGGGGGCGACGAACAACTACGAGCAGTACTTC.